Shown below are 26 T cell receptor beta chains from a single sample sequenced in a study of shared clonotypes between healthy human individuals. Terminally differentiated effector memory CD45RA+ cells were excluded by CCR7 positive selection of CD45RO-negative cells. The assay was immunoSEQ multiplex PCR, and TCRdb's table has in-frame clones only and misses some. The table includes hundreds of thousands of clones, 80% to 95% detected once. The sequencing sample was made of naive CD8+ T cells sorted from blood. The receptors were sampled from a man younger than 40 in good health.

The sample holds one count of this clone. V usage is TRBV7-2 and J usage is TRBJ2-7; 7 bases match TRBD2. Germline V gene data show CDR1 as SGHTA and CDR2 as FQGNSA. This CDR3 region has 15 residues. With 1 base clipped from V and 3 bases from J, the junction kept 6 bases outside the gene matches. CDR3 sequence (DNA): TGTGCCAGCAGCTTAGTCGGCGGGAGTCGCTACGAGCAGTACTTC. This encodes CASSLVGGSRYEQYF.

The V call is TRBV4-1, the J call TRBJ2-7; D gene unclear. Trimming pared 1 base from V and 6 bases from J, leaving 13 bases between. This CDR3 has 14 amino acids. Germline loops: CDR1 MGHRA, CDR2 YSYEKL. The CDR3 nucleotides read TGCGCCAGCAGCCAAGTGGTGCCCCTCTCCGAGCAGTACTTC. Translating it yields CASSQVVPLSEQYF.

The CDR3 loop reads CSGSDGLSGNTIYF. CDR3 nucleotides: TGCAGCGGATCCGACGGCCTCTCTGGAAACACCATATATTTT. This chain connects TRBV29-1 to TRBJ1-3; D not certain. V was pared by 7 bases and J by 0 bases, with 13 bases between. Per the germline V gene, CDR1 is SQVTM and CDR2 is ANQGSEA. The CDR3 loop spans 14 amino acids.

In this sample, this clone turned up once. The rearrangement joins TRBV7-9 to TRBJ2-5; D is perhaps TRBD1 (6 bases). This CDR3 spans 14 amino acids. The V end lost 3 bases, the J end lost 5 bases, and 13 bases lay between the germline ends. Germline CDR1 SEHNR, CDR2 FQNEAQ (reference sequence). The DNA for the CDR3 is TGTGCCAGCAGCTTTCAGGGGAACCGGGAGACCCAGTACTTC. Its translation is CASSFQGNRETQYF.

J is TRBJ2-3 and V is TRBV9; D perhaps matches TRBD1 (5 bases). In germline, CDR1 is SGDLS, CDR2 YYNGEE. The CDR3 has 12 residues. The germline V and J ends were trimmed by 3 bases and 4 bases, with 6 bases remaining between them. The CDR3 region is CASSAGSDTQYF. CDR3 DNA: TGTGCCAGCAGCGCAGGGTCAGATACGCAGTATTTT.

J is TRBJ1-2 and V is TRBV15; D is ambiguous. The CDR3 runs 13 residues. V lost 5 bases to trimming and J lost 1 base, with 8 bases between them. Germline loops: CDR1 LNHNV, CDR2 YYDKDF (reference sequence). The CDR3 bases are TGTGCCACCAGCGAGCGGAGTAACTATGGCTACACCTTC. Translation gives CATSERSNYGYTF.

This clone was detected only once. V is TRBV7-9 and J is TRBJ2-3; TRBD1 aligns across 10 bases. Germline-derived CDR1 and CDR2 are SEHNR and FQNEAQ (reference sequence). CDR3 size: 15 residues. V gave up 3 bases and J gave up 3 bases; unmatched junction bases: 3. The CDR3 DNA follows: TGTGCCAGCAGCTTCCGGGACAGGGGAACAGATACGCAGTATTTT. Its protein product is CASSFRDRGTDTQYF.

A note on this clone: This sample includes further DNA sequences coding for the same CDR3. The chain links TRBV7-9 to TRBJ1-2; D call uncertain. V gave up 0 bases and J gave up 8 bases, with 4 bases separating them. The CDR3 sequence is 11 residues long. Germline V gene lookup returns CDR1 SEHNR and CDR2 FQNEAQ (reference sequence). This chain's CDR3 is CASSLAGGYTF. The CDR3 DNA reads TGTGCCAGCAGCTTAGCTGGCGGCTACACCTTC.

The chain is built from TRBV6-1 and TRBJ2-7; a weak D match, TRBD2 (5 bases). The CDR3 spans 14 residues. V lost 8 bases and J 3 bases, leaving 17 bases between the germline ends. Germline loops: CDR1 MNHNS, CDR2 SASEGT. This CDR3 is CASAIVTEDYEQYF. CDR3 in DNA: TGTGCCAGCGCGATCGTAACGGAGGACTACGAGCAGTACTTC.

V usage is TRBV4-3 and J usage is TRBJ2-7; 7 positions agree with TRBD2. Germline V gene sequence: CDR1 LGHNA, CDR2 YSLEER. The junction had 4 bases not matched to a gene; V was cut back by 0 bases and J by 2 bases. This CDR3 comprises 15 residues. Here the CDR3 DNA reads TGCGCCAGCAGCCAAGATGGGAGGGGCCCCTACGAGCAGTACTTC. It encodes CASSQDGRGPYEQYF.

The chain has TRBV5-1 and TRBJ2-2; 11 nucleotides agree with TRBD2. Looked up from germline, CDR1 is SGHRS and CDR2 is YFSETQ. The CDR3 length is 17 residues. The ends lost 6 bases at V and 1 base at J; junction bases unmatched: 8. The DNA of the CDR3 is TGCGCCAGCATCGGACAGACTAGCGGGAAGAACACCGGGGAGCTGTTTTTT. This encodes CASIGQTSGKNTGELFF.

This clone came up many times. This chain uses TRBV7-9 with TRBJ2-1, with 13 positions matching TRBD2. V dropped 5 bases and J dropped 1; count of bases not matched to a gene: 11. CDR1 and CDR2 from the germline V gene are SEHNR and FQNEAQ (reference sequence). CDR3 length equals 19 residues. CDR3 in amino acids: CASSPPGLAGDGSYNEQFF. Here the CDR3 DNA reads TGTGCCAGCAGCCCTCCCGGACTAGCGGGAGACGGGTCCTACAATGAGCAGTTCTTC.

V is TRBV6-5 and J is TRBJ1-5; 9 positions match TRBD1. V trimming: 6 bases; J trimming: 2 bases; junction bases outside the gene matches: 5. Germline CDR1 MNHEY, CDR2 SVGAGI. The CDR3 runs 15 residues. Here the CDR3 reads CASRSTGGGNQPQHF. In DNA, the CDR3 is TGTGCCAGCAGATCTACAGGGGGCGGCAATCAGCCCCAGCATTTT.

The V and J genes are TRBV13 and TRBJ2-2; D ambiguous. The ends were cut back, 5 bases at V and 0 bases at J, with 13 bases in the middle. The CDR3 contains 16 residues. The germline V gene has CDR1 PRHDT and CDR2 FYEKMQ (reference sequence). Written as DNA, the CDR3 is TGTGCCAGCAGCCCATTCAGTCGATCGAACACCGGGGAGCTGTTTTTT. Translated, it gives CASSPFSRSNTGELFF.

The J gene is TRBJ2-1, the V gene TRBV30, with a weak D call TRBD2 (6 bases). The CDR3 is made up of 13 amino acids. V was pared by 3 bases and J by 7 bases, with 13 bases between. CDR1 and CDR2 (germline): GTSNPN, SVGIG (reference sequence). The CDR3 region has the DNA TGTGCCTGGAGCGTGGGGGGTTGGAATGAGCAGTTCTTC. This encodes CAWSVGGWNEQFF.

The V and J genes are TRBV29-1 and TRBJ2-7, with D possibly TRBD1 on 7 matching bases. V was shortened by 6 bases and J by 2 bases, with 11 bases between the two germline ends. CDR3 size: 12 residues. The germline V gene has CDR1 SQVTM and CDR2 ANQGSEA. The CDR3 DNA follows: TGCAGCGTGGAGGGGGCCACCTACGAGCAGTACTTC. The encoded protein is CSVEGATYEQYF.

With respect to this clone: The junction shows a germline mismatch at one end, possibly a read error. This rearrangement joins TRBV5-6 to TRBJ2-7; 16 nucleotides match TRBD2. This CDR3 region has 13 residues. Germline V CDR1 and CDR2: SGHDT, YYEEEE. Here the CDR3 reads CASSDGTSGRASF. The CDR3 bases are TGTGCCAGCAGCGATGGGACTAGCGGGAGGGCCTCCTTC.

V usage is TRBV9 and J usage is TRBJ2-2; D is possibly TRBD2 (5 bases). V dropped 0 bases and J dropped 6 bases, with 18 bases sitting between them. This CDR3 has 17 residues. CDR1 and CDR2 from the germline V gene are SGDLS and YYNGEE. The CDR3 sequence: CASSVGVPLLSAGELFF. The CDR3 nucleotides are TGTGCCAGCAGCGTAGGGGTTCCCCTCCTTAGCGCCGGGGAGCTGTTTTTT. The variable domain in full, with the rest retrieved from reference TRBV9 and TRBJ2-2, is DSGVTQTPKHLITATGQRVTLRCSPRSGDLSVYWYQQSLDQGLQFLIQYYNGEERAKGNILERFSAQQFPDLHSELNLSSLELGDSALYFCASSVGVPLLSAGELFFGEGSRLTVL.

The chain joins TRBV15 to TRBJ2-5; TRBD1 matches at 9 bases. The germline gives CDR1 LNHNV, CDR2 YYDKDF (reference sequence). The length of the CDR3 is 15 residues. V shed 6 bases and J 2 bases; nucleotides not matched to a gene: 7. The CDR3 protein is CATRPTGTGQETQYF. For the CDR3, the DNA is TGTGCCACCAGGCCTACCGGGACAGGGCAAGAGACCCAGTACTTC.

The chain uses TRBV6-5 and TRBJ1-1, with a weak D call TRBD1 (5 bases). Trimming cost V 6 bases and J 4 bases, with 12 bases left between them. From germline, CDR1 is MNHEY and CDR2 SVGAGI. The CDR3 runs 13 residues. For the CDR3, the DNA is TGTGCCAGCAGCGAATGGGGGGGCACTGAAGCTTTCTTT. This encodes CASSEWGGTEAFF.

On this clone itself: An end of the junction differs from the germline gene, which may be a read error. The chain uses TRBV4-3 and TRBJ1-5; 9 bases map to TRBD1. This CDR3 is 16 amino acids long. Germline values: CDR1 LGHNA, CDR2 YSLEER. CDR3 sequence (DNA): TGCGCCAGCAGCCTCGACAGGGGGTCCCTTAATCAACCCCAGCATTTT. As protein: CASSLDRGSLNQPQHF.

Regarding this clone: The sample has other DNA sequences that encode this CDR3 too. The chain links TRBV7-3 to TRBJ2-3; 7 bases are shared with TRBD2. Germline V lookup: CDR1 SGHTA, CDR2 FQGTGA. The ends lost 5 bases at V and 2 bases at J; junction bases unmatched: 4. There are 14 residues in the CDR3. The CDR3, as DNA: TGTGCCAGCAGCCCTAGCGGATCCACAGATACGCAGTATTTT. Amino acids: CASSPSGSTDTQYF. Full variable domain (outside the CDR3, taken from reference TRBV7-3 and TRBJ2-3): GAGVSQTPSNKVTEKGKYVELRCDPISGHTALYWYRQSLGQGPEFLIYFQGTGAADDSGLPNDRFFAVRPEGSVSTLKIQRTERGDSAVYLCASSPSGSTDTQYFGPGTRLTVL.

This sequence joins TRBV7-9 and TRBJ2-7, with D maybe TRBD2 (6 bases). CDR3 length equals 15 residues. CDR1 and CDR2 from the germline V gene are SEHNR and FQNEAQ (reference sequence). With 6 bases removed from V and 2 bases from J, the gap between germline ends came to 17 bases. The CDR3 region is CASSPTGDLPYEQYF. In nucleotides, the CDR3 is TGTGCCAGCAGTCCGACGGGGGACCTTCCCTACGAGCAGTACTTC.

V is TRBV4-1 and J is TRBJ2-3; D may be TRBD1 or TRBD2 (5 bases each). The germline V and J ends were trimmed by 4 bases and 2 bases, with 13 bases remaining between them. The CDR3 sequence is 15 residues long. Germline V gene lookup returns CDR1 MGHRA and CDR2 YSYEKL. As DNA, the CDR3 is TGCGCCAGCAGCCCGGGGCCGGGGCTCACAGATACGCAGTATTTT. Residues: CASSPGPGLTDTQYF.

This clone was detected only a few times. This sequence joins TRBV7-9 and TRBJ1-2; the D gene is possibly TRBD1 (5 bases). V gave up 1 base and J gave up 4 bases, with 10 bases separating them. Germline CDR1 reads SEHNR; CDR2 reads FQNEAQ (reference sequence). The CDR3 runs 14 residues. DNA of the CDR3: TGTGCCAGCAGCTTAGACCCAGGGAGCTATGGCTACACCTTC. This codes for CASSLDPGSYGYTF. Combining the CDR3 with reference TRBV7-9 and TRBJ1-2 gives the whole variable domain DTGVSQNPRHKITKRGQNVTFRCDPISEHNRLYWYRQTLGQGPEFLTYFQNEAQLEKSRLLSDRFSAERPKGSFSTLEIQRTEQGDSAMYLCASSLDPGSYGYTFGSGTRLTVV.

This clone was observed a single time. The genes are TRBV12-5 and TRBJ2-7, with 7 bases lining up with TRBD1. V was clipped by 0 bases and J by 0 bases; unmatched bases: 2. CDR1 and CDR2 (germline): LGHNT, FRNRAP. CDR3 length equals 15 residues. DNA of the CDR3: TGTGCTAGTGGTTTGGTACAGGGGACCTCCTACGAGCAGTACTTC. Its protein is CASGLVQGTSYEQYF.